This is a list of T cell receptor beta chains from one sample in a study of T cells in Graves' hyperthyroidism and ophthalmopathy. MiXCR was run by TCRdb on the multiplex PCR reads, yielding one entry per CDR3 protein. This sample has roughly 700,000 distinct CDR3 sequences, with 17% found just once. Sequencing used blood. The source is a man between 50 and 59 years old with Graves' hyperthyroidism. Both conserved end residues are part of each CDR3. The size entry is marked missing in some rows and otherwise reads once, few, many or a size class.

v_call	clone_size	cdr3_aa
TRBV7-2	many	CASSFGGTRLPEAFF
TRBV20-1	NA	CSERGVGEQFF
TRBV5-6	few	CASSHTVETEAFF
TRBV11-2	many	CASSLAGSIGTDEAFF
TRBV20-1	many	CSADSGSWDNEQFF
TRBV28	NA	CASSLFTSGFYEQYF
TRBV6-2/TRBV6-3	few	CASRQGSTDTQYF
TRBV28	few	CASSLLTGQEGQPQHF
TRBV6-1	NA	CASSSGGSYTEAFF
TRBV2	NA	CASSVEQSNQPQHF
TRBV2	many	CANTPPQGSTYGYTF
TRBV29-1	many	CSVGAGGLSEQYF
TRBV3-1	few	CASSQDLTGYTF
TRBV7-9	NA	CASSSPTSGDSTDTQYF
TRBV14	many	CASSAEGTPITEAFF
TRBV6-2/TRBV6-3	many	CASSYPVTGYSYEQYF
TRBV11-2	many	CASSLQGTGNTIYF
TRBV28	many	CASGRGTLIEAFF
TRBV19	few	CASSISTSGSYETQYF
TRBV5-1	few	CASSLGQGLTNYGYTF
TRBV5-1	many	CASSTDRNTDTQYF
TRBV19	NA	CASSIRAGVQTQYF
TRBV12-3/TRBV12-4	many	CASSSSPGQGSYEQYF
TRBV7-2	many	CASSLREGSTDTQYF
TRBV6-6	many	CASSYSLAGGPGGELFF
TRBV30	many	CAWSTREGAEAFF
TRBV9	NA	CASSTSAGQETQYF
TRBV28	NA	CASSRGASGANVLTF
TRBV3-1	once	CASSQISGRAVNEQFF
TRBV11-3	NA	CASTVGGSSNEQFF
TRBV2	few	CASREDGVGELFF
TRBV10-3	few	CAISDLTGKETQYF
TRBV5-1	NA	CASSLDTYRGNSPLHF
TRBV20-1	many	CSSNPILAGETQYF
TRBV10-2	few	CASSGYSVHNEQFF
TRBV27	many	CASRRSDRGLGYTF